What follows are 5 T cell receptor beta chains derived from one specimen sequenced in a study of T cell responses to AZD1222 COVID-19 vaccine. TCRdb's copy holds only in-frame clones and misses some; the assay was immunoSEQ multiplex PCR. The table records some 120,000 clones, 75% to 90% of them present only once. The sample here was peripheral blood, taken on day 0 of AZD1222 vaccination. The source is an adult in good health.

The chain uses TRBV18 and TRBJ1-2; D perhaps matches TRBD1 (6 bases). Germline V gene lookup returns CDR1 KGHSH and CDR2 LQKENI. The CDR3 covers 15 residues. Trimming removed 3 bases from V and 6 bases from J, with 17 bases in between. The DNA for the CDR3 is TGTGCCAGCTCACCGGGGGCCAATGGGGTAGATGGCTACACCTTC. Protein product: CASSPGANGVDGYTF.

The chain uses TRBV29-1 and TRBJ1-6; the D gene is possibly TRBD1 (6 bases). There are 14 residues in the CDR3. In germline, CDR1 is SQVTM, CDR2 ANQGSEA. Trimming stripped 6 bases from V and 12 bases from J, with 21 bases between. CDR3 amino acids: CSVLAAGTSGPLHF. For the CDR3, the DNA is TGCAGCGTCTTAGCAGCCGGGACATCAGGACCCCTCCACTTT.

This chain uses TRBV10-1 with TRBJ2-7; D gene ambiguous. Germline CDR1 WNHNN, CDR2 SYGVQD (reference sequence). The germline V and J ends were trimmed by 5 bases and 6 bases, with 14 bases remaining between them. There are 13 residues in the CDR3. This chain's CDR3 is CASSRSPVGEQYF. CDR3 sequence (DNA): TGCGCCAGCAGTCGCAGCCCGGTGGGCGAGCAGTACTTC.

In DNA, the CDR3 is TGTGCCAGCAGTGAAGCCCCTGAACGGGACAGGGTCCACGGCTACACCTTC. As protein: CASSEAPERDRVHGYTF. The chain is built from TRBV6-4 and TRBJ1-2, with 9 nucleotides matching TRBD1. Per germline, CDR1 MRHNA and CDR2 SNTAGT. This CDR3 is built from 17 residues. V was pared by 3 bases and J by 8 bases, with 16 bases of the junction left unmatched.

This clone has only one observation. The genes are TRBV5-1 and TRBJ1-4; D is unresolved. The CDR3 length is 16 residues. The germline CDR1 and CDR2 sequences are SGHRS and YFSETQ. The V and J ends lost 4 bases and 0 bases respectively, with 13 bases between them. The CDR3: CASSPSSGATNEKLFF. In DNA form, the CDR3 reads TGCGCCAGCAGCCCTTCTTCAGGAGCAACTAATGAAAAACTGTTTTTT.